This TCR beta chain stems from a study of T cells expressing NK-cell markers. Overall study: Sequencing covered eight donors, seven HCMV-seropositive and one seronegative. The study's findings and limits: Dominance of the CD3+CD56-NKG2C+ fraction by these clonotypes also held in a handful of donors. CD8+ T cells in six or seven donors included dominant NKG2C+ clonotypes at 1.0-7.0%.

Note on this clonotype: Its matching antigen is unknown.

Germline CDR1 is SGHVS and CDR2 is FNYEAQ. This CDR3 spans 15 amino acids. Researchers built TCR beta cDNA using 5'RACE template switching with UMIs. TCRdb re-called the 5' RACE reads; every CDR3 protein appears as one record, without DNA. This sample's table reports about half a million distinct CDR3 sequences. Sequencing was done on a sample of blood T cells: a sorted CD56 or NKG2C T cell subset, CD4+ or CD8+ T cells, or bulk PBMC T cells (not recorded which). The sequence derives from a woman aged 45-65 years in good health. The gene calls are TRBV7-6 and TRBJ2-3; TCRdb lists TRBD1, though no DNA is available to test this call. CDR3 amino acids: CASSWGHDSTDTQYF.